This TCR beta chain was sequenced in a study of early stage breast cancer tumors. The wider study: Most invasive tumors, twelve of 16, were ER+/PR+/HER2-. Average read coverage per sample was around 10-fold.

Whole-study results and caveats: Tumor and normal breast were distinguished via blood comparison in about 90% of the 16 patients.

This clone was seen a handful of times. Its target is unknown. Germline assignment: CDR1 LNHDA and CDR2 SQIVND (reference sequence). Trimming stripped 3 bases from V and 1 base from J, with 13 bases between. The CDR3 sequence is 16 residues long. Sequencing used immunoSEQ multiplex PCR; TCRdb keeps in-frame clones, though not all of them. The sample holds 25,000 to 35,000 clones, around 50% seen once. This receptor was identified in a person between 45 and 65 years old with breast cancer. Sample: breast tumor tissue. V and J are TRBV19 and TRBJ2-4; the D gene is possibly TRBD1 (5 bases). CDR3 coding DNA: TGTGCCAGTAGTATGGGTGCAGGGTTTGCCAAAAACATTCAGTACTTC. It is translated as CASSMGAGFAKNIQYF.